A selection of T cell receptor beta chains follows, all from one sample in a study of vaccination and CD4 T cells after COVID-19. Their specific antigens are unknown. TCRdb passed the PCR reads through MiXCR, listing each CDR3 protein once. The table has about 19,000 distinct CDR3 sequences, 48% seen once. Material: CD4+ T cells from blood, cultured in vitro, obtained after SARS-CoV-2 vaccination. These receptors were taken from a human donor who had recovered from COVID-19. Both conserved end residues are part of each CDR3. D genes are given only for firm matches. Clone size appears in some rows only: once, few, many, or a class for an expanded clone.

CDR3aa | CDR3nt | v_gene | abundance | d_gene | j_gene
CASSVGGDGTEAFF | TGTGCCAGCAGTGTAGGGGGCGACGGCACTGAAGCTTTCTTT | TRBV6-2/TRBV6-3 | once | TRBD1 | TRBJ1-1
CASSLAGGQPQHF | TGTGCCAGCAGCTTAGCGGGGGGTCAGCCCCAGCATTTT | TRBV7-2 | few | NA | TRBJ1-5
CASSFGQGAGGYTF | TGCGCCAGCAGCTTCGGACAGGGGGCTGGGGGCTACACCTTC | TRBV5-1 | NA | TRBD1 | TRBJ1-2
CSARVAGVETQYF | TGCAGTGCTAGAGTAGCAGGGGTAGAGACCCAGTACTTC | TRBV20-1 | NA | NA | TRBJ2-5
CASSLGGGGAYGYTF | TGTGCCAGCAGCTTAGGGGGAGGGGGCGCCTATGGCTACACCTTC | TRBV7-2 | few | TRBD1 | TRBJ1-2
CASSTNGGAQVKLFF | TGTGCCAGCAGCACAAACGGGGGGGCGCAGGTAAAACTGTTTTTT | TRBV28 | NA | NA | TRBJ1-4
CASSSMGRPNSPLHF | TGTGCCAGCAGCTCCATGGGGAGGCCTAATTCACCCCTCCACTTT | TRBV5-4 | once | NA | TRBJ1-6
CASSPGGIDRKAQHF | TGTGCCAGCAGCCCGGGGGGGATTGATCGTAAGGCCCAGCATTTT | TRBV6-1 | NA | NA | TRBJ1-5
CASLQGRNTEAFF | TGTGCCAGCTTACAGGGTAGGAACACTGAAGCTTTCTTT | TRBV2 | NA | NA | TRBJ1-1
CASSANPGTHGSYGYTF | TGTGCCAGTAGTGCTAACCCCGGGACCCACGGTAGCTATGGCTACACCTTC | TRBV19 | NA | NA | TRBJ1-2
CASSSERDDSYEQYF | TGTGCCAGCAGTTCTGAGCGGGATGACTCCTACGAGCAGTACTTC | TRBV6-5 | NA | TRBD2 | TRBJ2-7
CASSYRAGELFF | TGTGCCAGTAGTTACCGGGCCGGGGAGCTGTTTTTT | TRBV19 | NA | NA | TRBJ2-2
CASSSPVEAFF | TGTGCCAGCAGTTCCCCGGTTGAAGCTTTCTTT | TRBV6-5 | few | NA | TRBJ1-1
CASSLKGGHTIYF | TGTGCCAGCAGCTTAAAGGGGGGGCACACCATATATTTT | TRBV7-2 | few | NA | TRBJ1-3